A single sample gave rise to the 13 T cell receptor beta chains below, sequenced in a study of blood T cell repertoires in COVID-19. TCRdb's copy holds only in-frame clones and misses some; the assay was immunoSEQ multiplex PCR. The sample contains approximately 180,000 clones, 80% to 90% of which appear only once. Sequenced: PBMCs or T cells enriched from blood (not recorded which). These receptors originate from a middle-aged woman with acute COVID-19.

CDR3 protein: CASSLEGHNEQFF. The CDR3, as DNA: TGTGCCAGCAGCTTAGAGGGCCACAATGAGCAGTTCTTC. The chain has TRBV11-2 and TRBJ2-1; D gene uncertain. The CDR3 contains 13 residues. Trimming pared 0 bases from V and 5 bases from J, leaving 5 bases between. CDR1 is SGHAT, CDR2 FQNNGV, per germline.

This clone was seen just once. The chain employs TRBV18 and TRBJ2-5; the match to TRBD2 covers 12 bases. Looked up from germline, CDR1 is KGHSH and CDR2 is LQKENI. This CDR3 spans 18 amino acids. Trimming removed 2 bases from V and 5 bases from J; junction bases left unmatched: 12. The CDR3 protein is CASSPKRTSGIPGETQYF. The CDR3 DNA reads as TGTGCCAGCTCACCAAAAAGGACTAGCGGGATCCCAGGGGAGACCCAGTACTTC.

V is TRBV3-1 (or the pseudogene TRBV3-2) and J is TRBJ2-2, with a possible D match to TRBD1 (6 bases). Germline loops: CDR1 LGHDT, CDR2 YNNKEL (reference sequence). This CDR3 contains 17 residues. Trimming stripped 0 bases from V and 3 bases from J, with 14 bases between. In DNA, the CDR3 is TGTGCCAGCAGCCAAGACCAGACAGGTTGGGACACCGGGGAGCTGTTTTTT. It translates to CASSQDQTGWDTGELFF.

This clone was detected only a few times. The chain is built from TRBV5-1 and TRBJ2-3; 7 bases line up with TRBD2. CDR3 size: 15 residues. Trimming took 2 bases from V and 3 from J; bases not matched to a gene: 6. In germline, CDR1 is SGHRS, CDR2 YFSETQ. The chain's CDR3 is CASSFGGRATDTQYF. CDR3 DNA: TGCGCCAGCAGCTTCGGCGGGAGAGCGACAGATACGCAGTATTTT.

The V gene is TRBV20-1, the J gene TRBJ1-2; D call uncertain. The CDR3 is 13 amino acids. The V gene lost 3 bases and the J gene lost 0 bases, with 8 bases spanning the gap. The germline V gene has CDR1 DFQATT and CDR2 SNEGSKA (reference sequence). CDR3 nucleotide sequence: TGCAGTGCTAGTGACGCGACTAACTATGGCTACACCTTC. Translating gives CSASDATNYGYTF.

CDR3 loop: CATRTGPAPNEKLFF. The CDR3 DNA reads as TGTGCCACCCGGACAGGCCCAGCCCCTAATGAAAAACTGTTTTTT. V is TRBV19 and J is TRBJ1-4, with 7 nucleotides matching TRBD1. CDR1 LNHDA and CDR2 SQIVND come from the germline V gene (reference sequence). CDR3 length equals 15 residues. J lost 3 bases, V lost 10 bases, and 11 bases had no gene match.

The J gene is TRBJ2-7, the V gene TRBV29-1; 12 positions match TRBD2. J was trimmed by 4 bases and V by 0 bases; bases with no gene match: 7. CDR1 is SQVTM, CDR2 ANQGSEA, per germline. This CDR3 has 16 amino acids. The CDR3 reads CSVEDPTSGSQYEQYF. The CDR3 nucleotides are TGCAGCGTTGAAGATCCGACTAGCGGGAGTCAATACGAGCAGTACTTC.

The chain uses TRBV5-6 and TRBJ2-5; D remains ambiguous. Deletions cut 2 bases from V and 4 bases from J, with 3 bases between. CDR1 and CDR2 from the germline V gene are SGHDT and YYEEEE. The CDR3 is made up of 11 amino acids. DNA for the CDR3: TGTGCCAGCAGCTTTCGAGAGACCCAGTACTTC. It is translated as CASSFRETQYF. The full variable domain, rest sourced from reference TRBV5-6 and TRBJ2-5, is DAGVTQSPTHLIKTRGQQVTLRCSPKSGHDTVSWYQQALGQGPQFIFQYYEEEERQRGNFPDRFSGHQFPNYSSELNVNALLLGDSALYLCASSFRETQYFGPGTRLLVL.

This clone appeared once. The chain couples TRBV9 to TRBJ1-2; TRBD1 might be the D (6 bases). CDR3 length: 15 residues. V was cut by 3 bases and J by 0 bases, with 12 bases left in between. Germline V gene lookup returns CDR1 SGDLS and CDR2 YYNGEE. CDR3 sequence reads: CASSGYRETNYGYTF. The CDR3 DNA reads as TGTGCCAGCAGCGGATACAGGGAGACTAACTATGGCTACACCTTC. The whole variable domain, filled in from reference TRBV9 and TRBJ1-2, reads DSGVTQTPKHLITATGQRVTLRCSPRSGDLSVYWYQQSLDQGLQFLIQYYNGEERAKGNILERFSAQQFPDLHSELNLSSLELGDSALYFCASSGYRETNYGYTFGSGTRLTVV.

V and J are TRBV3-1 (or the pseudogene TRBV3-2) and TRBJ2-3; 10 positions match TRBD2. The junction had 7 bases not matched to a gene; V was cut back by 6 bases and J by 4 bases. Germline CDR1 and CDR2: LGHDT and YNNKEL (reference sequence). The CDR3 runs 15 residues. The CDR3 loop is CASSFIAGGPDTQYF. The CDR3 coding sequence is TGTGCCAGCAGTTTCATAGCGGGAGGCCCAGATACGCAGTATTTT.

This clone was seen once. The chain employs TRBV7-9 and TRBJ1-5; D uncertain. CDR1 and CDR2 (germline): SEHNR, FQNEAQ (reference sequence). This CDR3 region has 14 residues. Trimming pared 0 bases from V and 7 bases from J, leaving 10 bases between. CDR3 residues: CASSLAAGNQPQHF. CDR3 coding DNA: TGTGCCAGCAGCTTAGCGGCAGGTAACCAGCCCCAGCATTTT.

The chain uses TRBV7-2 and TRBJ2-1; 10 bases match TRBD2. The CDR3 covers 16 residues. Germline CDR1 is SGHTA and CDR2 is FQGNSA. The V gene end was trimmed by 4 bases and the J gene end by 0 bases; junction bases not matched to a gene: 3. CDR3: CASSSLAGVSYNEQFF. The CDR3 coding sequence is TGTGCCAGCAGCTCCCTAGCGGGGGTCTCCTACAATGAGCAGTTCTTC.

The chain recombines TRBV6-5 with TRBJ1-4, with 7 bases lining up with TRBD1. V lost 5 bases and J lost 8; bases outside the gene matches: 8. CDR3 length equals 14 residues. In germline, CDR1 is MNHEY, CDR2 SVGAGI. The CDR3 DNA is TGTGCCAGCAGTCTGGACAGGTTTGGGGAAAAACTGTTTTTT. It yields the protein CASSLDRFGEKLFF.